This T cell receptor beta chain appears in the sequencing data of a study of early T cells in non-severe SARS-CoV-2 infection. Study-level background: The input, bulk RNA from unsorted whole blood, was sequenced, and chains were unpaired.

This clonotype was seen a few times. Its antigen is not known. Overall study results and limits: VDJdb matching favored anti-spike CD8 responses, missing private and CD4 specificities.

Per germline, CDR1 MNHEY and CDR2 SVGEGT. CDR3 size: 11 residues. The V and J ends lost 6 bases and 2 bases respectively, with 3 bases between them. TCRdb used MiXCR to reprocess the 5' RACE reads, holding one entry per CDR3 protein. Here the sample spans tens of thousands of distinct CDR3 sequences, around 4.1% being singletons. This receptor was obtained from an adult who was a healthcare worker with PCR-confirmed SARS-CoV-2 infection or an uninfected control (not recorded which). The chain is built from TRBV6-2 or TRBV6-3 and TRBJ2-3; D gene unclear. Material for sequencing was whole blood. In DNA form, the CDR3 reads TGTGCCAGCAGGACCACAGATACGCAGTATTTT. Its protein product is CASRTTDTQYF.